The 6 T cell receptor beta chains listed next were all sequenced from one sample in a study of T cells after posttransplantation cyclophosphamide. Using immunoSEQ multiplex PCR, the repertoire was profiled, and TCRdb retains in-frame clones only, with some absent. In the table there are 1,500 to 2,000 clones, over 70% of which are singletons. Sequences were obtained from CD8+ T cells sorted from bone marrow. These TCRs come from a woman in her forties or fifties in good health and a related stem cell transplant donor.

A few counts support this clone. The chain couples TRBV5-7 to TRBJ2-7; TRBD1 matches at 7 bases. TRBV5-7 is given ORF status, its function remaining uncertain. The junction had 8 bases not matched to a gene; V was cut back by 5 bases and J by 3 bases. The CDR3 loop spans 14 amino acids. The CDR3 bases are TGTGCCAGCAGACTTGTGGGACAGTACTACGAGCAGTACTTC. The encoded protein is CASRLVGQYYEQYF.

The V call is TRBV19, the J call TRBJ2-2, with TRBD1 matching over 9 bases. The CDR3 loop spans 17 amino acids. V gave up 4 bases and J gave up 4 bases; unmatched junction bases: 10. Germline lookup yields CDR1 LNHDA and CDR2 SQIVND (reference sequence). The CDR3: CASSRMSGTGFTGELFF. CDR3 in DNA: TGTGCCAGTAGTAGAATGTCCGGGACAGGGTTCACCGGGGAGCTGTTTTTT.

The chain carries TRBV6-1 and TRBJ1-6, with 7 positions matching TRBD1. Per the germline V gene, CDR1 is MNHNS and CDR2 is SASEGT. CDR3 size: 16 residues. V lost 0 bases to trimming and J lost 7 bases; unmatched junction nucleotides: 6. The chain's CDR3 is CASSEALGGANSPLHF. The DNA of the CDR3 is TGTGCCAGCAGTGAAGCGTTAGGGGGCGCAAATTCACCCCTCCACTTT.

The rearrangement links TRBV7-6 to TRBJ2-7; TRBD1 agrees at 11 bases. V shed 4 bases and J 7 bases; nucleotides not matched to a gene: 9. The CDR3 runs to 15 residues. CDR1 and CDR2 (germline): SGHVS, FNYEAQ. CDR3 protein: CASSSPGQGESEQYF. The CDR3 DNA sequence: TGTGCCAGCAGCTCCCCGGGACAGGGGGAAAGTGAGCAGTACTTC.

The chain links TRBV19 to TRBJ2-6, with D uncertain. Germline CDR1 LNHDA, CDR2 SQIVND (reference sequence). V was clipped by 3 bases and J by 3 bases, with 9 bases between them. The CDR3 is 15 residues long. Here the CDR3 DNA reads TGTGCCAGTAGTATCCTCTCTCTTGGGGCCAACGTCCTGACTTTC. This encodes CASSILSLGANVLTF.

The chain has TRBV27 and TRBJ2-7; TRBD1 matches 9 bases. CDR1 and CDR2 (germline): MNHEY, SMNVEV (reference sequence). With 8 bases clipped from V and 1 base from J, the junction kept 12 bases outside the gene matches. This CDR3 region has 16 residues. The CDR3 DNA reads TGTGCCAGCCCCACCCGCCCCGGGACAGGGTCCTACGAGCAGTACTTC. It codes for CASPTRPGTGSYEQYF.